The 11 T cell receptor beta chains given below trace back to one sample, sequenced in a study of cytomegalovirus exposure and HLA in healthy donors. Primers included in the PCR were 60 Vbeta and 13 Jbeta primers. Measured with immunoSEQ multiplex PCR; TCRdb has only the in-frame clones, and not every one. Its table records approximately 120,000 clones. What was sequenced was PBMCs. These receptors all stem from a man younger than 35 in good health and CMV-seronegative.

The genes are TRBV2 and TRBJ2-7; 8 bases line up with TRBD1. Germline CDR1 and CDR2: SNHLY and FYNNEI. This CDR3 spans 11 amino acids. The V gene end was trimmed by 10 bases and the J gene end by 7 bases; junction bases not matched to a gene: 6. CDR3 protein: CATTGGYEQYF. The CDR3, as DNA: TGTGCCACCACAGGGGGGTATGAGCAGTACTTC.

This chain links TRBV5-1 with TRBJ2-5; 8 bases match TRBD1. The germline V gene has CDR1 SGHRS and CDR2 YFSETQ. The junction had 6 bases not matched to a gene; V was cut back by 1 base and J by 4 bases. This CDR3 has 15 amino acids. CDR3 protein: CASSLNQGARETQYF. CDR3 DNA sequence: TGCGCCAGCAGCTTGAATCAGGGGGCACGAGAGACCCAGTACTTC.

The chain employs TRBV7-8 and TRBJ2-1; 13 bases line up with TRBD2. The CDR3 covers 15 residues. The junction had 3 bases not matched to a gene; V was cut back by 4 bases and J by 6 bases. Germline V gives CDR1 SGHVS, CDR2 FQNEAQ. The CDR3 sequence: CASSSGLAGPNEQFF. The CDR3 DNA reads TGTGCCAGCAGCTCGGGACTAGCGGGACCCAATGAGCAGTTCTTC.

This rearrangement joins TRBV19 to TRBJ2-1; 10 bases are a match to TRBD2. The V segment lost 3 bases and the J segment 6 bases; nucleotides outside the gene matches: 8. The CDR3 spans 16 residues. Germline CDR1 LNHDA, CDR2 SQIVND (reference sequence). CDR3 region: CASSMVGGTSVNEQFF. The CDR3 coding sequence is TGTGCCAGTAGTATGGTAGGTGGGACTAGCGTCAATGAGCAGTTCTTC.

This rearrangement joins TRBV19 to TRBJ1-4, with D possibly TRBD1 on 6 matching bases. The CDR3 length is 11 residues. V was trimmed by 9 bases and J by 6 bases, leaving 8 bases between them. Germline CDR1 reads LNHDA; CDR2 reads SQIVND (reference sequence). The CDR3 loop is CASQGHEKLFF. CDR3 DNA: TGTGCCAGCCAGGGGCATGAAAAACTGTTTTTT.

J is TRBJ1-5 and V is TRBV6-1; weak D call: TRBD1 (6 bases). The V gene's germline CDR1 is MNHNS and CDR2 SASEGT. Trimming cost V 7 bases and J 5 bases, with 15 bases left between them. The CDR3 runs 14 residues. The DNA of the CDR3 is TGTGCCAGCAACAACAGGGTAACCGATCAGCCCCAGCATTTT. This gives the protein CASNNRVTDQPQHF.

The rearrangement joins TRBV5-4 to TRBJ1-2; the D gene is possibly TRBD1 (6 bases). CDR3 length: 15 amino acids. Looked up from germline, CDR1 is SGHNT and CDR2 is YYREEE (reference sequence). V was shortened by 4 bases and J by 7 bases, with 20 bases between the two germline ends. The CDR3 DNA follows: TGTGCCAGCAGCCTTCGCGCCGGGGGGCGATCTGGCTACACCTTC. It is translated as CASSLRAGGRSGYTF.

The V call is TRBV2, the J call TRBJ2-6, with D unresolved. The CDR3 totals 17 residues. Per germline, CDR1 SNHLY and CDR2 FYNNEI. V was trimmed by 5 bases and J by 0 bases, leaving 14 bases between them. As DNA, the CDR3 is TGTGCCAGCAGTCAGTATGCCCCTGGCTCTGGGGCCAACGTCCTGACTTTC. Its translation: CASSQYAPGSGANVLTF.

The CDR3 DNA reads TGCGCCAGCAGCAGGAATGTGAATAGCGGGAGTCCCTACAATGAGCAGTTCTTC. Translation gives CASSRNVNSGSPYNEQFF. This chain links TRBV5-1 with TRBJ2-1; 9 bases are a match to TRBD2. Unmatched junction bases numbered 13, after V lost 4 bases and J lost 2 bases. The germline V gene has CDR1 SGHRS and CDR2 YFSETQ. The CDR3 covers 18 residues.

V gene TRBV5-1 combines with J gene TRBJ2-3, with TRBD1 as a possible D gene (5 bases). Trimming cost V 1 base and J 0 bases, with 9 bases left between them. This CDR3 is built from 15 residues. Germline CDR1 reads SGHRS; CDR2 reads YFSETQ. The DNA of the CDR3 is TGCGCCAGCAGCTTGATTGGGGCAAGCACAGATACGCAGTATTTT. This translates into CASSLIGASTDTQYF. Together with reference TRBV5-1 and TRBJ2-3, the CDR3 gives the full variable domain: KAGVTQTPRYLIKTRGQQVTLSCSPISGHRSVSWYQQTPGQGLQFLFEYFSETQRNKGNFPGRFSGRQFSNSRSEMNVSTLELGDSALYLCASSLIGASTDTQYFGPGTRLTVL.

The rearrangement links TRBV18 to TRBJ1-1, with 9 nucleotides matching TRBD1. The junction had 10 bases not matched to a gene; V was cut back by 3 bases and J by 5 bases. Germline-derived CDR1 and CDR2 are KGHSH and LQKENI. The CDR3 spans 16 residues. CDR3 sequence: CASSPVTGGGDTEAFF. CDR3 bases: TGTGCCAGCTCACCGGTTACAGGGGGCGGCGATACTGAAGCTTTCTTT.